This T cell receptor (beta chain) was profiled in a study of identical twins. General observations from the study: Excess low generation probability was seen in twin-shared out-of-frame alpha sequences. Twins' excess sharing was less marked for out-of-frame beta sequences.

This CDR3 has 15 amino acids. Germline CDR1 and CDR2: SEHNR and FQNEAQ (reference sequence). V gave up 4 bases and J gave up 1 base, with 12 bases separating them. A single record per CDR3 protein comes from TCRdb applying MiXCR to the 5' RACE reads. The repertoire holds about 530,000 distinct CDR3 sequences, with approximately 14% as singletons. In its sample, this clonotype was seen many times. The target antigen is unknown. This sample was shared with a second study, whose subject was yellow fever vaccine responses in identical twins.

This TCR was sampled from a woman between 18 and 29 years old in good health. The chain employs TRBV7-9 and TRBJ2-3, with D possibly matching TRBD1 (5 bases). Specimen: CD4+ T cells sorted from blood. Here the CDR3 DNA reads TGTGCCAGCAGCTGGGGCAGAGAGGGCACAGATACGCAGTATTTT. Residues: CASSWGREGTDTQYF.